The 24 T cell receptor beta chains presented below share a single source sample, sequenced in a study of EBV T-cell therapy then PD-1 blockade in nasopharyngeal carcinoma. Measured with immunoSEQ multiplex PCR; TCRdb has only the in-frame clones, and not every one. The table lists around 22,000 clones, over 75% of them singletons, with about 24% in the top ten. Their specific antigens are unknown. Noted treatment: AdE1-LMPpoly-expanded autologous EBV-specific T-cell therapy followed by anti-PD-1 nivolumab. The source was CD8+ T cells from blood, collected at day -245 from a patient whose treatment included autologous EBV-specific T cells and nivolumab. Every receptor here comes from a man in his forties or fifties with nasopharyngeal carcinoma.

CDR3 in amino acids: CASSLNSVDTQYF. Written as DNA, the CDR3 is TGTGCCAGCAGCTTAAACTCTGTCGATACGCAGTATTTT. J is TRBJ2-3 and V is TRBV7-3; no clear D. V was trimmed by 1 base and J by 6 bases, leaving 8 bases between them. Germline V CDR1 and CDR2: SGHTA, FQGTGA. The length of the CDR3 is 13 residues.

CDR3 residues: CASSDGGGTAGELFF. In DNA form, the CDR3 reads TGTGCCAGCAGTGACGGAGGGGGAACGGCCGGGGAGCTGTTTTTT. V gene TRBV6-4 combines with J gene TRBJ2-2; possibly TRBD1 or TRBD2 for D (6 bases each). Germline CDR1 MRHNA, CDR2 SNTAGT. Trimming cost V 2 bases and J 6 bases, with 13 bases left between them. This CDR3 region has 15 residues.

The gene calls are TRBV24-1 and TRBJ2-1, with 10 bases that match TRBD2. Germline V gene lookup returns CDR1 KGHDR and CDR2 SFDVKD. V lost 0 bases and J lost 6; bases outside the gene matches: 4. This CDR3 spans 16 amino acids. CDR3 bases: TGTGCCACCAGTGATTTGGAGCGGGGGGGCCTCAATGAGCAGTTCTTC. Residues: CATSDLERGGLNEQFF.

The rearrangement uses TRBV9 and TRBJ2-2, with D perhaps TRBD2 (6 bases). V was pared by 4 bases and J by 4 bases, with 14 bases between. The length of the CDR3 is 15 residues. Germline V gene lookup returns CDR1 SGDLS and CDR2 YYNGEE. The CDR3 reads CASSSRLGGTGELFF. The DNA of the CDR3 is TGTGCCAGCAGCTCTCGACTAGGCGGCACCGGGGAGCTGTTTTTT.

The sample holds a few counts of this clone. V and J are TRBV9 and TRBJ1-3; weak D call: TRBD1 (6 bases). CDR1 SGDLS and CDR2 YYNGEE come from the germline V gene. CDR3 length equals 15 residues. The germline V and J ends were trimmed by 4 bases and 0 bases, with 11 bases remaining between them. The CDR3 spells CASSTTGSSGNTIYF. The CDR3, as DNA: TGTGCCAGCAGCACCACAGGGAGCTCTGGAAACACCATATATTTT.

This chain uses TRBV5-4 with TRBJ1-2; tentatively, D is TRBD1 (6 bases). The CDR3 has 15 amino acids. Trimming left V 7 bases short and J 4 bases short, with 20 bases between. The germline V gene has CDR1 SGHNT and CDR2 YYREEE (reference sequence). The CDR3 bases are TGTGCCAGCGGCTCGGAATTCGGACAGTCCTATGGCTACACCTTC. It specifies CASGSEFGQSYGYTF. The complete variable domain, with remaining parts taken from reference TRBV5-4 and TRBJ1-2, reads ETGVTQSPTHLIKTRGQQVTLRCSSQSGHNTVSWYQQALGQGPQFIFQYYREEENGRGNFPPRFSGLQFPNYSSELNVNALELDDSALYLCASGSEFGQSYGYTFGSGTRLTVV.

CDR3 sequence (DNA): TGTGCCAGCAGTGCAGGACGAAACACTGAAGCTTTCTTT. This translates into CASSAGRNTEAFF. The chain combines TRBV6-4 with TRBJ1-1, with D unclear. Trimming cost V 4 bases and J 2 bases, with 8 bases left between them. CDR1 and CDR2 from the germline V gene are MRHNA and SNTAGT. The CDR3 is 13 amino acids.

The V and J genes are TRBV12-3 or TRBV12-4 and TRBJ1-2; possibly TRBD1 for D (5 bases). Between the trimmed V and J ends, which lost 4 bases and 5 bases, there was a span of 11 bases. The CDR3 is 13 residues long. The CDR3 here is CASSSGGVYGYTF. CDR3 coding DNA: TGTGCCAGCAGTTCCGGGGGAGTTTATGGCTACACCTTC.

V is TRBV24-1 and J is TRBJ2-2; TRBD1 might be the D (5 bases). The CDR3 sequence is 13 residues long. Trimming cost V 10 bases and J 4 bases, with 12 bases left between them. CDR1 and CDR2 (germline): KGHDR, SFDVKD. CDR3 sequence reads: CATSDSLTGELFF. The CDR3 DNA is TGTGCCACTTCTGACAGCCTCACCGGGGAGCTGTTTTTT.

This rearrangement joins TRBV15 to TRBJ1-4, with unresolved D. V was pared by 6 bases and J by 7 bases, with 18 bases between. CDR3 length: 15 residues. The germline V gene has CDR1 LNHNV and CDR2 YYDKDF (reference sequence). The CDR3 nucleotides read TGTGCCACCAGTCTAAAGGAGGGCAAGGTTGAAAAACTGTTTTTT. As protein: CATSLKEGKVEKLFF.

The CDR3 is CASSYSGTREFF. CDR3 DNA: TGTGCCAGCAGTTACTCAGGGACTAGGGAGTTCTTC. J is TRBJ2-1 and V is TRBV6-5, with 8 positions matching TRBD2. This CDR3 is built from 12 residues. V was pared by 0 bases and J by 14 bases, with 3 bases of the junction left unmatched. The germline CDR1 and CDR2 sequences are MNHEY and SVGAGI.

This sequence joins TRBV6-2 or TRBV6-3 and TRBJ2-2, with no clear D. Germline CDR1 and CDR2: MNHEY and SVGEGT. The CDR3 spans 16 residues. Trimming cost V 0 bases and J 4 bases, with 12 bases left between them. CDR3 region: CASSYSNAEFTGELFF. The CDR3 bases are TGTGCCAGCAGTTACTCGAATGCGGAATTCACCGGGGAGCTGTTTTTT.

The CDR3 sequence is CATSHSGAINEQFF. The CDR3 DNA sequence: TGTGCCACCAGTCATAGCGGGGCTATCAATGAGCAGTTCTTC. The chain employs TRBV24-1 and TRBJ2-1; 8 nucleotides match TRBD2. V gave up 6 bases and J gave up 6 bases; unmatched junction bases: 6. CDR3 length: 14 residues. Germline CDR1 and CDR2: KGHDR and SFDVKD.

The chain employs TRBV6-1 and TRBJ2-1; 8 bases match TRBD1. The length of the CDR3 is 15 residues. Trimming removed 2 bases from V and 0 bases from J; junction bases left unmatched: 0. CDR1 is MNHNS and CDR2 is SASEGT in the germline V gene. CDR3 residues: CASSETGGSYNEQFF. The DNA of the CDR3 is TGTGCCAGCAGTGAAACAGGGGGCTCCTACAATGAGCAGTTCTTC.

The rearrangement links TRBV4-1 to TRBJ2-7; D is tentatively TRBD1 or TRBD2 (5 bases each). Trimming stripped 4 bases from V and 2 bases from J, with 15 bases between. The germline CDR1 and CDR2 sequences are MGHRA and YSYEKL. This CDR3 has 15 amino acids. The CDR3 bases are TGCGCCAGCAGCCCAGGGATGGGGACCACCTACGAGCAGTACTTC. Protein sequence: CASSPGMGTTYEQYF.

The chain is built from TRBV27 and TRBJ1-1; TRBD1 matches 7 bases. Germline trimming cut 5 bases from V and 6 bases from J; bases unmatched to any gene: 6. This CDR3 has 13 residues. CDR1 and CDR2 (germline): MNHEY, SMNVEV (reference sequence). The CDR3, as DNA: TGTGCCAGCAGTGTTACAGGGGCCGCTGAAGCTTTCTTT. This sequence encodes CASSVTGAAEAFF.

The chain has TRBV20-1 and TRBJ2-7; D gene ambiguous. The CDR3 runs to 11 residues. Germline values: CDR1 DFQATT, CDR2 SNEGSKA (reference sequence). Trimming removed 0 bases from V and 5 bases from J, with 5 bases in between. The CDR3 loop reads CSARDRNEQYF. Written as DNA, the CDR3 is TGCAGTGCTAGAGATAGGAACGAGCAGTACTTC.

The chain recombines TRBV4-3 with TRBJ2-1, with 9 bases that match TRBD2. The germline V gene encodes CDR1 LGHNA and CDR2 YSLEER. The CDR3 has 16 amino acids. V was pared by 3 bases and J by 4 bases, with 7 bases of the junction left unmatched. CDR3 loop: CASSHLLAGPYNEQFF. In DNA form, the CDR3 reads TGCGCCAGCAGCCACCTACTAGCGGGCCCTTACAATGAGCAGTTCTTC.

This clone occurred a few times. The chain links TRBV24-1 to TRBJ2-1; possibly TRBD1 for D (6 bases). CDR1 is KGHDR and CDR2 is SFDVKD in the germline V gene. Trimming shortened V by 3 bases and J by 4 bases, and 12 bases separated the two germline ends. The CDR3 totals 15 residues. Here the CDR3 DNA reads TGTGCCACCAGTGATCTCGACAGGAGTTACAATGAGCAGTTCTTC. This gives the protein CATSDLDRSYNEQFF.

V usage is TRBV7-7 and J usage is TRBJ2-2, with TRBD2 identical over 10 bases. The CDR3 loop spans 22 amino acids. J lost 6 bases, V lost 1 base, and 23 bases had no gene match. The germline CDR1 and CDR2 sequences are SSHAT and FNYEAQ (reference sequence). The CDR3 region has the DNA TGTGCCAGCAGCTTAGTTCGTAGCTATCGAGATGCCGAGCGGGGGGGACCCGGGGAGCTGTTTTTT. Translating it yields CASSLVRSYRDAERGGPGELFF.

The V gene is TRBV4-2, the J gene TRBJ2-3; 7 bases match TRBD2. The junction had 13 bases not matched to a gene; V was cut back by 0 bases and J by 4 bases. Germline lookup yields CDR1 LGHNA and CDR2 YNFKEQ. The CDR3 sequence is 18 residues long. The CDR3, as DNA: TGTGCCAGCAGCCAAGATTCCCTCGGACTAGTTGGGGCAGATACGCAGTATTTT. It yields the protein CASSQDSLGLVGADTQYF.

The chain employs TRBV4-1 and TRBJ2-5; 9 bases fit TRBD2. The germline V gene encodes CDR1 MGHRA and CDR2 YSYEKL. V dropped 3 bases and J dropped 2; count of bases not matched to a gene: 7. This CDR3 is built from 16 residues. The CDR3 loop reads CASSQPGLALQETQYF. The DNA of the CDR3 is TGCGCCAGCAGCCAGCCCGGACTAGCGCTTCAAGAGACCCAGTACTTC.

CDR3 residues: CASRPTSLSRSYNEQFF. Written as DNA, the CDR3 is TGTGCCAGCAGGCCAACTAGCCTTTCCAGGTCCTACAATGAGCAGTTCTTC. The chain couples TRBV7-2 to TRBJ2-1, with a possible D match to TRBD2 (6 bases). Germline CDR1 SGHTA, CDR2 FQGNSA. V was cut by 6 bases and J by 1 base, with 19 bases left in between. The length of the CDR3 is 17 residues.

The rearrangement uses TRBV9 and TRBJ1-2; D uncertain. CDR3 length: 15 residues. With 0 bases removed from V and 3 bases from J, the gap between germline ends came to 12 bases. From germline, CDR1 is SGDLS and CDR2 YYNGEE. CDR3 DNA sequence: TGTGCCAGCAGCGTAGAAGGAGTGGGGTACTATGGCTACACCTTC. It codes for CASSVEGVGYYGYTF.